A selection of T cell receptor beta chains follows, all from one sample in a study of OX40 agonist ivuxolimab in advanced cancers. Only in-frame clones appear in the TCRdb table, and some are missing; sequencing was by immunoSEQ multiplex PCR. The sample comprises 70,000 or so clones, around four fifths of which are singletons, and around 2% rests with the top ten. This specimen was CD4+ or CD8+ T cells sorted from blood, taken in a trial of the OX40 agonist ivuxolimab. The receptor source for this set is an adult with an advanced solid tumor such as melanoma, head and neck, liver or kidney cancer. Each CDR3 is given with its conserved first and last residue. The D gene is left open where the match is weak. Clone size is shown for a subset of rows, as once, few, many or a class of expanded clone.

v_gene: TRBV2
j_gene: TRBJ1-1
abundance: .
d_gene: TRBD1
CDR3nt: TGTGCCAGCAGGGAGACAGGGGGCAATGTGAACACTGAAGCTTTCTTT
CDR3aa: CASRETGGNVNTEAFF

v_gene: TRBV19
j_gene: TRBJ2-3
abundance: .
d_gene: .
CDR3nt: TGTGCCAGTAGTATAGTACAGCTCACTAGCACAGATACGCAGTATTTT
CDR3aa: CASSIVQLTSTDTQYF

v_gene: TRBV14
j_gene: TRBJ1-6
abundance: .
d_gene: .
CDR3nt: TGTGCCAGCAGCTATGGGGGAAAGAATTCACCCCTCCACTTT
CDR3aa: CASSYGGKNSPLHF

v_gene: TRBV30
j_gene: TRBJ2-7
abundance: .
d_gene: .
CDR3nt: TGTGCCTGGAGACGGGACAAGGACTACGAGCAGTACTTC
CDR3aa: CAWRRDKDYEQYF

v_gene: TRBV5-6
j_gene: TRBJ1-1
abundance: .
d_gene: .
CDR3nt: TGTGCCAGCTTTCGGAGTGGGATGAACACTGAAGCTTTCTTT
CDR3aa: CASFRSGMNTEAFF

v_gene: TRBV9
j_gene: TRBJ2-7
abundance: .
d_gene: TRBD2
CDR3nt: TGTGCCAGCAGCGTAGGGGGACTAGCGGCTGGTTACGAGCAGTACTTC
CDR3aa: CASSVGGLAAGYEQYF

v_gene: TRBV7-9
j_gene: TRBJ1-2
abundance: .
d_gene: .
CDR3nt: TGTGCCAGCAGCTCAGCCACAGGCGGCTATGGCTACACCTTC
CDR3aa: CASSSATGGYGYTF

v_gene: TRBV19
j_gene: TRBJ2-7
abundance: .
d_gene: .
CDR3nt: TGTGCCAGTAGGGACGGAGGGGCAGGGGTGGACGAGCAGTACTTC
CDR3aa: CASRDGGAGVDEQYF

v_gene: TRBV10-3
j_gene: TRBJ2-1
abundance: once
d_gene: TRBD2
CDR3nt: TGTGCCATCGGGAGGGTCTACAATGAGCAGTTCTTC
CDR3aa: CAIGRVYNEQFF

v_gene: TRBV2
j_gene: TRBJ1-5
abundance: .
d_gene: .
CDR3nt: TGTGCCAGCAGTATTTCAGGGATAGGCAATCAGCCCCAGCATTTT
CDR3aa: CASSISGIGNQPQHF

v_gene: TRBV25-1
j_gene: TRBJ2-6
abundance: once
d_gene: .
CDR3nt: TGTGCCAGCAGTGAATCGGGTGAATCTGGGGCCAACGTCCTGACTTTC
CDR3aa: CASSESGESGANVLTF

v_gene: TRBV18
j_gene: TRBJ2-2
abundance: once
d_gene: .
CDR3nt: TGTGCCAGCTCCTGGGTGGCCGGGGAGCTGTTTTTT
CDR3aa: CASSWVAGELFF

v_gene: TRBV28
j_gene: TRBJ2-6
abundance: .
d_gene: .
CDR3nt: TGTGCCAGCAGCCGCGACAGCTCTGGGGCCAACGTCCTGACTTTC
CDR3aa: CASSRDSSGANVLTF

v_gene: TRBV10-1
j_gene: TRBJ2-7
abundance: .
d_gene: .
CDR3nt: TGCGCCAGCAGTGGACGGACCAACTCCTACGAGCAGTACTTC
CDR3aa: CASSGRTNSYEQYF

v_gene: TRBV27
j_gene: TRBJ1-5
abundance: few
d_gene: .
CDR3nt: TGTGCCAGCAGACTCCAGGGAAATCAGCCCCAGCATTTT
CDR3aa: CASRLQGNQPQHF

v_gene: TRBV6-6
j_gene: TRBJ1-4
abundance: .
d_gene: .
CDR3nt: TGTGCCAGCAAACCTCAAGGGAGTGAAAAACTGTTTTTT
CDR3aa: CASKPQGSEKLFF

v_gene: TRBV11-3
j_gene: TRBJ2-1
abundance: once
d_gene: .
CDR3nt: TGTGCCAGCAGCTTTCGGGCAGCCTCCTACAATGAGCAGTTCTTC
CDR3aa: CASSFRAASYNEQFF

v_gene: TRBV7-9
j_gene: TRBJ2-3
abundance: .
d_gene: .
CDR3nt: TGTGCCAGCAGCTCAATAGTTCTAGGGACAGATACGCAGTATTTT
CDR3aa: CASSSIVLGTDTQYF

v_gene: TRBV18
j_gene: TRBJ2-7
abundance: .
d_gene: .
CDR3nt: TGTGCCAGCTCACCACCGTCAGGGCAAGGGTCCTACGAGCAGTACTTC
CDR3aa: CASSPPSGQGSYEQYF

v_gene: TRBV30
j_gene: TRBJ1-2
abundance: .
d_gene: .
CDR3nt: TGTGCCTGGAGTGTAACCAAGGGAAACTATGGCTACACCTTC
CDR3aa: CAWSVTKGNYGYTF

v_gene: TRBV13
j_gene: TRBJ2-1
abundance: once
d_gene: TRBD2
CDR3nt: TGTGCCAGCGGACGGCGGGAGGGGAACAATGAGCAGTTCTTC
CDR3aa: CASGRREGNNEQFF

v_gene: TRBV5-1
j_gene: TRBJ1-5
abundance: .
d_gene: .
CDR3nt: TGCGCCAGCAGCGTAACCCCAGGGCAGCCCCAGCATTTT
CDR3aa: CASSVTPGQPQHF

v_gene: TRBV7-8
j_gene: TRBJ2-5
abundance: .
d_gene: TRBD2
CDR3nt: TGTGCCAGCAGCCAGACTAGCGAGGTGACCCAGTACTTC
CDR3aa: CASSQTSEVTQYF

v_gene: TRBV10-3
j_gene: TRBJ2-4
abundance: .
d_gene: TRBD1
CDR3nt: TGTGCCATCAGTGCAGGGGGCATATCGGCCAAAAACATTCAGTACTTC
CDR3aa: CAISAGGISAKNIQYF

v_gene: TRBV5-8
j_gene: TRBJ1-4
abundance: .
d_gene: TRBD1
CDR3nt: TGTGCCAGCAGCTTAGCCGCGACAGGGGGCGAAAAACTGTTTTTT
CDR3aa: CASSLAATGGEKLFF

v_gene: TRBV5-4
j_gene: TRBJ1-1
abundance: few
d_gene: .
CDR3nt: TGTGCCAGCAGCTTGGGGACGACAGTTCGAAGGGCTTTCTTT
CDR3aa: CASSLGTTVRRAFF

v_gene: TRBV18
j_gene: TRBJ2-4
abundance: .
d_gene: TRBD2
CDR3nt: TGTGCCAGCTCACCACCTACTAGCGGGGGGTGGTCCAAAAACATTCAGTACTTC
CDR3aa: CASSPPTSGGWSKNIQYF

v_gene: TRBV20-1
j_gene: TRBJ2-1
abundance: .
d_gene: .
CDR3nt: TGCAGTGCTACTAGGAATAATGAGCAGTTCTTC
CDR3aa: CSATRNNEQFF

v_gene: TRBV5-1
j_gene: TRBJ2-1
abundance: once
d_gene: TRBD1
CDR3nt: TGCGCCAGCAGCCCACAGGGGGGCCCCTACAATGAGCAGTTCTTC
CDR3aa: CASSPQGGPYNEQFF